One and the same sample provided the 24 T cell receptor beta chains below, sequenced in a study of T-cell reconstitution after alpha-beta-depleted transplantation in children. Library preparation (for TCRbeta) was performed with unique molecular identifiers. TCRdb called the PCR reads again in MiXCR, with one record for every CDR3 protein. Here the sample spans 65,000 to 75,000 distinct CDR3 sequences, approximately 4.4% being singletons. Sequencing used PBMCs, mostly from graft donor cells, obtained 180 days after TCRalphabeta/CD19-depleted stem cell transplant. These TCRs come from a boy under two years old who had a stem cell transplant for acute myeloid leukemia, so the T cells may come from the graft donor.

This clonotype was detected ten times or more. V and J are TRBV7-9 and TRBJ2-5; possibly TRBD1 for D (6 bases). The CDR3 contains 15 residues. The V end lost 5 bases, the J end lost 4 bases, and 17 bases lay between the germline ends. Germline assignment: CDR1 SEHNR and CDR2 FQNEAQ (reference sequence). The CDR3 here is CASSQGAGVGETQYF. The CDR3, as DNA: TGTGCCAGCAGCCAAGGGGCAGGGGTCGGAGAGACCCAGTACTTC. The full variable domain, completed using reference TRBV7-9 and TRBJ2-5, is DTGVSQNPRHKITKRGQNVTFRCDPISEHNRLYWYRQTLGQGPEFLTYFQNEAQLEKSRLLSDRFSAERPKGSFSTLEIQRTEQGDSAMYLCASSQGAGVGETQYFGPGTRLLVL.

This clonotype was observed many times. The rearrangement links TRBV18 to TRBJ1-5; TRBD1 matches at 7 bases. The V segment lost 3 bases and the J segment 7 bases; nucleotides outside the gene matches: 6. Germline lookup yields CDR1 KGHSH and CDR2 LQKENI. This CDR3 region has 14 residues. CDR3 coding DNA: TGTGCCAGCTCACCCCTCAGACAGGGCCAGCCCCAGCATTTT. This codes for CASSPLRQGQPQHF.

In this sample, this clonotype turned up many times. Here the CDR3 DNA reads TGTGCCAGCAGCTTAGAAGCGGGCGAGCAGTACTTC. This codes for CASSLEAGEQYF. The chain is built from TRBV11-3 and TRBJ2-7; weak D call: TRBD2 (6 bases). V was clipped by 0 bases and J by 6 bases, with 6 bases between them. The CDR3 runs 12 residues. Germline loops: CDR1 SGHNT, CDR2 YENEEA.

This chain uses TRBV24-1 with TRBJ2-3; D is perhaps TRBD2 (5 bases). Germline loops: CDR1 KGHDR, CDR2 SFDVKD. Trimming pared 11 bases from V and 1 base from J, leaving 12 bases between. The CDR3 is 13 residues long. The CDR3 DNA sequence: TGTGCCATCTCAGGAGGAGGCACAGATACGCAGTATTTT. This translates into CAISGGGTDTQYF.

The chain links TRBV12-3 or TRBV12-4 to TRBJ2-3; 7 nucleotides line up with TRBD2. Trimming at V came to 6 bases and at J to 3 bases, leaving 6 bases not matched to a gene. CDR3 length: 14 amino acids. CDR3 bases: TGTGCCAGCAGCCCCGGGGGGAGAACAGATACGCAGTATTTT. Its translation: CASSPGGRTDTQYF.

This clonotype was picked up many times. This rearrangement joins TRBV12-3 or TRBV12-4 to TRBJ1-1; D possibly corresponds to TRBD1 (5 bases). This CDR3 spans 13 amino acids. V gave up 3 bases and J gave up 5 bases, with 10 bases separating them. CDR3 residues: CASSLRGTTEAFF. CDR3 in DNA: TGTGCCAGCAGTTTGCGGGGGACGACTGAAGCTTTCTTT.

This clonotype came up many times. The chain is built from TRBV18 and TRBJ1-2; D is possibly TRBD1 (5 bases). The CDR3 length is 15 residues. Trimming took 0 bases from V and 5 from J, leaving 13 bases between them. Germline loops: CDR1 KGHSH, CDR2 LQKENI. The CDR3 DNA reads TGTGCCAGCTCACCACCGCCGGGGCCCCCTTATGGCTACACCTTC. Encoded protein: CASSPPPGPPYGYTF.

This clonotype was seen many times. The chain is built from TRBV29-1 and TRBJ2-3; 11 bases agree with TRBD2. This CDR3 has 15 amino acids. Germline lookup yields CDR1 SQVTM and CDR2 ANQGSEA. Germline trimming cut 4 bases from V and 4 bases from J; bases unmatched to any gene: 7. CDR3 DNA sequence: TGCAGCGTTGTCGGGCTAGCGGGGGGTCCAGATACGCAGTATTTT. Its translation is CSVVGLAGGPDTQYF.

This clonotype has a count of ten or more. V gene TRBV5-1 combines with J gene TRBJ2-1; D possibly matches TRBD1 or TRBD2 (6 bases each). Germline V gives CDR1 SGHRS, CDR2 YFSETQ. Trimming removed 4 bases from V and 8 bases from J, with 22 bases in between. This CDR3 comprises 16 residues. The DNA of the CDR3 is TGCGCCAGCAGCCCGGGACAACGACTAGGACTTGATGAGCAGTTCTTC. It encodes CASSPGQRLGLDEQFF. Filled out from reference TRBV5-1 and TRBJ2-1, the complete variable domain reads KAGVTQTPRYLIKTRGQQVTLSCSPISGHRSVSWYQQTPGQGLQFLFEYFSETQRNKGNFPGRFSGRQFSNSRSEMNVSTLELGDSALYLCASSPGQRLGLDEQFFGPGTRLTVL.

CDR3 residues: CASSSGTSGANEQFF. The CDR3 DNA is TGTGCCAGCAGCTCCGGGACTAGCGGGGCCAATGAGCAGTTCTTC. The chain couples TRBV7-9 to TRBJ2-1; 13 bases line up with TRBD2. The J segment lost 6 bases and the V segment lost 4 bases, leaving 3 bases of the junction unmatched. Germline CDR1 SEHNR, CDR2 FQNEAQ (reference sequence). The CDR3 runs 15 residues.

This clonotype was detected ten times or more. The chain combines TRBV3-1 with TRBJ2-1; 7 nucleotides agree with TRBD1. CDR3 length: 12 amino acids. Germline V CDR1 and CDR2: LGHDT, YNNKEL (reference sequence). V was pared by 1 base and J by 9 bases, with 0 bases of the junction left unmatched. The CDR3 loop is CASSQAGGEQFF. CDR3 in DNA: TGTGCCAGCAGCCAAGCAGGGGGTGAGCAGTTCTTC.

This clonotype was counted at least ten times. The chain combines TRBV11-3 with TRBJ2-7; TRBD1 is a possible D gene (6 bases). Trimming shortened V by 5 bases and J by 5 bases, and 19 bases separated the two germline ends. Germline V gene data show CDR1 as SGHNT and CDR2 as YENEEA. The CDR3 covers 15 residues. The CDR3 sequence: CASSISTGYRDEQYF. CDR3 in DNA: TGTGCCAGCAGCATATCCACAGGGTACCGTGACGAGCAGTACTTC.

The table lists this clonotype with many counts. This chain links TRBV6-5 with TRBJ2-2; D may be TRBD1 or TRBD2 (6 bases each). The germline V and J ends were trimmed by 8 bases and 1 base, with 14 bases remaining between them. The V gene's germline CDR1 is MNHEY and CDR2 SVGAGI. The CDR3 contains 15 residues. This CDR3 is CASGLGGGNTGELFF. In DNA form, the CDR3 reads TGTGCCAGCGGGCTAGGAGGGGGGAACACCGGGGAGCTGTTTTTT.

This clonotype has a count of ten or more. The chain couples TRBV20-1 to TRBJ2-1; TRBD1 matches 7 bases. The CDR3 totals 12 residues. V lost 6 bases to trimming and J lost 7 bases; unmatched junction nucleotides: 6. From germline, CDR1 is DFQATT and CDR2 SNEGSKA (reference sequence). CDR3 nucleotide sequence: TGCAGTGCGACCCTGACAGGGAATGAGCAGTTCTTC. Translating it yields CSATLTGNEQFF.

This clonotype was detected ten times or more. The CDR3 sequence is CASSLPTSMGQILTDTQYF. CDR3 sequence (DNA): TGTGCCAGCAGCTTGCCCACTAGTATGGGTCAGATCCTCACAGATACGCAGTATTTT. V usage is TRBV11-2 and J usage is TRBJ2-3; D is possibly TRBD2 (5 bases). Germline-derived CDR1 and CDR2 are SGHAT and FQNNGV. V lost 3 bases to trimming and J lost 2 bases, with 24 bases between them. The CDR3 has 19 amino acids. The full variable domain, rest sourced from reference TRBV11-2 and TRBJ2-3, is EAGVAQSPRYKIIEKRQSVAFWCNPISGHATLYWYQQILGQGPKLLIQFQNNGVVDDSQLPKDRFSAERLKGVDSTLKIQPAKLEDSAVYLCASSLPTSMGQILTDTQYFGPGTRLTVL.

This clonotype came up many times. The chain has TRBV6-5 and TRBJ2-7; TRBD2 matches 8 bases. The CDR3 totals 14 residues. The V gene end was trimmed by 5 bases and the J gene end by 4 bases; junction bases not matched to a gene: 7. The germline V gene encodes CDR1 MNHEY and CDR2 SVGAGI. Written as DNA, the CDR3 is TGTGCCAGCAGTCCCCGAGCGGGGGTATACGAGCAGTACTTC. Translated, it gives CASSPRAGVYEQYF.

This clonotype appeared many times. The rearrangement links TRBV20-1 to TRBJ2-1, with D possibly matching TRBD2 (6 bases). Trimming pared 1 base from V and 8 bases from J, leaving 9 bases between. The germline CDR1 and CDR2 sequences are DFQATT and SNEGSKA (reference sequence). This CDR3 has 12 amino acids. CDR3 loop: CSARGAGDEQFF. In DNA, the CDR3 is TGCAGTGCTAGAGGAGCGGGCGATGAGCAGTTCTTC.

This clonotype was counted ten times or more. For the CDR3, the DNA is TGTGCCAGCAGCTTAGAGGGAGGCCCTTGGCCCCAGCATTTT. As protein: CASSLEGGPWPQHF. V usage is TRBV7-2 and J usage is TRBJ1-5; no clear D gene. Trimming removed 1 base from V and 9 bases from J, with 13 bases in between. Germline values: CDR1 SGHTA, CDR2 FQGNSA. This CDR3 has 14 amino acids. Based on the CDR3 plus reference TRBV7-2 and TRBJ1-5, the full variable domain is GAGVSQSPSNKVTEKGKDVELRCDPISGHTALYWYRQSLGQGLEFLIYFQGNSAPDKSGLPSDRFSAERTGGSVSTLTIQRTQQEDSAVYLCASSLEGGPWPQHFGDGTRLSIL.

Ten or more counts support this clonotype. The chain is built from TRBV9 and TRBJ1-1; no firm D call. The CDR3 sequence is 15 residues long. The germline CDR1 and CDR2 sequences are SGDLS and YYNGEE. The V gene lost 0 bases and the J gene lost 3 bases, with 12 bases spanning the gap. DNA of the CDR3: TGTGCCAGCAGCGTAGGCCCGGGGAGGTACACTGAAGCTTTCTTT. Its translation is CASSVGPGRYTEAFF.

This clonotype was detected only a few times. The genes are TRBV5-1 and TRBJ2-5, with D possibly matching TRBD2 (6 bases). CDR1 and CDR2 from the germline V gene are SGHRS and YFSETQ. This CDR3 comprises 15 residues. V dropped 0 bases and J dropped 4 bases, with 13 bases sitting between them. DNA of the CDR3: TGCGCCAGCAGCTTGGAGGACCGGAGGGTAGAGACCCAGTACTTC. It translates to CASSLEDRRVETQYF.

This clonotype was found many times. The chain employs TRBV18 and TRBJ1-6, with no clear D. CDR3 length: 12 residues. The ends were cut back, 3 bases at V and 14 bases at J, with 11 bases in the middle. CDR1 KGHSH and CDR2 LQKENI come from the germline V gene. The CDR3 DNA sequence: TGTGCCAGCTCACCTAACCTCCTTGCCCTCCACTTT. This encodes CASSPNLLALHF.

Ten or more counts support this clonotype. This chain links TRBV20-1 with TRBJ1-4, with D maybe TRBD1 (5 bases). V was cut by 5 bases and J by 7 bases, with 14 bases left in between. The CDR3 length is 13 residues. Looked up from germline, CDR1 is DFQATT and CDR2 is SNEGSKA (reference sequence). The CDR3 is CSAFLGGTEKLFF. In DNA form, the CDR3 reads TGCAGTGCTTTTCTTGGGGGGACTGAAAAACTGTTTTTT.

This chain uses TRBV9 with TRBJ2-5; 7 nucleotides align to TRBD1. This CDR3 contains 16 residues. The V and J ends lost 4 bases and 5 bases, in that order; junction bases with no gene match: 14. Germline CDR1 reads SGDLS; CDR2 reads YYNGEE. CDR3 bases: TGTGCCAGCAGCCCACGTGTCGGGACAGTGAGTGAGACCCAGTACTTC. Translating it yields CASSPRVGTVSETQYF.

This clonotype was counted at least ten times. This rearrangement joins TRBV7-2 to TRBJ2-3; 7 bases map to TRBD2. Germline V gene sequence: CDR1 SGHTA, CDR2 FQGNSA. V shed 4 bases, J shed 2 bases, and the junction held 12 bases outside the gene matches. This CDR3 has 17 residues. DNA of the CDR3: TGTGCCAGCAGCTCATCCCCGCTAGCGGCAGACACAGATACGCAGTATTTT. It codes for CASSSSPLAADTDTQYF.